This T cell receptor beta chain was captured in a study of cytomegalovirus exposure and HLA in healthy donors. General study results and limits: Cytomegalovirus-associated TCR beta chains were listed, numbering approximately 150. It was confirmed in vitro that a few of the CMV-associated chains were specific for CMV antigens.

TCRdb's table, derived via immunoSEQ multiplex PCR, lists solely in-frame clones and lacks some. The table records some 140,000 clones, approximately 86% of them present only once. For this clone: Its antigen is as yet unknown.

Germline assignment: CDR1 LGHNA and CDR2 YSLEER. Trimming pared 5 bases from V and 5 bases from J, leaving 18 bases between. CDR3 length: 15 amino acids. Sample: PBMCs. The rearrangement links TRBV4-3 to TRBJ1-2; D perhaps matches TRBD1 (5 bases). The TCR was taken from a man between 18 and 35 years old in good health and CMV-seropositive. The chain's CDR3 is CASSTRIDSYYGYTF. The CDR3, as DNA: TGCGCCAGCAGCACCCGGATTGACAGTTATTATGGCTACACCTTC.